These 8 T cell receptor beta chains originate from one sample sequenced in a study of blood T cell repertoires in COVID-19 (TCRdb year 2020). Libraries came from the immunoSEQ multiplex PCR assay. TCRdb holds this immuneACCESS table with in-frame rearrangements only. Some clones are missing; in checked studies, unresolved V genes explain under half, and the rest has no known cause. The sample includes around 230,000 clones, with about 80% observed a single time. More than 8% of the sample lies in the top ten. The sample was peripheral blood. The receptor set was obtained from a woman over 75 with acute or convalescent COVID-19.

V and J are TRBV16 and TRBJ2-7, with TRBD2 as a possible D gene (6 bases). Germline-derived CDR1 and CDR2 are KGHSY and FQNENV. Trimming pared 2 bases from V and 5 bases from J, leaving 13 bases between. The CDR3 length is 14 residues. DNA for the CDR3: TGTGCCAGCAGCCAAGGGGGACTCAACGACGAGCAGTACTTC. Translation: CASSQGGLNDEQYF.

The chain links TRBV5-5 to TRBJ2-2; no clear D gene. The CDR3 runs to 15 residues. Germline CDR1 is SGHKS and CDR2 is YYEKEE (reference sequence). Between the trimmed V and J ends, which lost 0 bases and 0 bases, there was a span of 6 bases. CDR3 in amino acids: CASSLGTANTGELFF. The CDR3 DNA reads as TGTGCCAGCAGCTTGGGCACTGCGAACACCGGGGAGCTGTTTTTT.

V and J are TRBV19 and TRBJ1-5; D call uncertain. Trimming shortened V by 4 bases and J by 1 base, and 5 bases separated the two germline ends. This CDR3 comprises 13 residues. Germline assignment: CDR1 LNHDA and CDR2 SQIVND (reference sequence). The chain's CDR3 is CASSTLSNQPQHF. CDR3 nucleotides: TGTGCCAGTAGTACCTTGAGCAATCAGCCCCAGCATTTT.

V and J are TRBV27 and TRBJ1-5; D is undetermined. CDR1 is MNHEY, CDR2 SMNVEV, per germline (reference sequence). The CDR3 contains 16 residues. V was shortened by 3 bases and J by 6 bases, with 18 bases between the two germline ends. The CDR3 loop is CASSFKGEGFTQPQHF. For the CDR3, the DNA is TGTGCCAGCAGTTTCAAAGGAGAAGGCTTTACTCAGCCCCAGCATTTT.

This sequence joins TRBV10-2 and TRBJ1-3; TRBD1 might be the D (6 bases). The CDR3 has 16 residues. V lost 6 bases and J lost 0, with 15 bases in between. The germline V gene has CDR1 WSHSY and CDR2 SAAADI. This CDR3 is CASRDSTLSSGNTIYF. The CDR3 nucleotides read TGCGCCAGCAGGGACAGCACCTTAAGCTCTGGAAACACCATATATTTT.

The J gene is TRBJ1-5, the V gene TRBV27, with D maybe TRBD1 (5 bases). Trimming shortened V by 3 bases and J by 2 bases, and 14 bases separated the two germline ends. CDR1 is MNHEY, CDR2 SMNVEV, per germline (reference sequence). The CDR3 runs 16 residues. This CDR3 is CASSLFAGGGNQPQHF. The CDR3 coding sequence is TGTGCCAGCAGTTTGTTCGCGGGAGGGGGCAATCAGCCCCAGCATTTT.

The chain combines TRBV5-1 with TRBJ2-7, with D perhaps matching TRBD1 (6 bases). CDR3 size: 14 residues. V dropped 3 bases and J dropped 1 base, with 11 bases sitting between them. Germline CDR1 SGHRS, CDR2 YFSETQ. As DNA, the CDR3 is TGCGCCAGCAGCTGGCTTGGACAGTCCTACGAGCAGTACTTC. Translation gives CASSWLGQSYEQYF.

The genes are TRBV6-5 and TRBJ1-5; D gene unclear. The V end was cut by 5 bases, the J end by 2 bases, with 7 bases between. CDR3 length: 13 amino acids. Germline loops: CDR1 MNHEY, CDR2 SVGAGI. DNA for the CDR3: TGTGCCAGCAGTCCCCGGGGCAATCAGCCCCAGCATTTT. Translating it yields CASSPRGNQPQHF.